Many counts were recorded for the clone carrying this T cell receptor (beta chain). Its specificity is not known. These data are taken from a study of Graves' ophthalmopathy and Graves' hyperthyroidism. General study points: A 13-signature model separated ophthalmopathy from stable hyperthyroidism, about 91% sensitivity, roughly 81% specificity. Blood shared most expanded thyroid clonotypes above 0.001 frequency.

The CDR3 has 12 amino acids. In germline, CDR1 is SGHVS, CDR2 FNYEAQ. Trimming shortened V by 4 bases and J by 9 bases, and 13 bases separated the two germline ends. TCR beta CDR3 amplification used RNA transcripts. After a first-round RT-PCR with HTBI primers, a second-round multiplex PCR was run. TCRdb re-called the multiplex PCR reads with MiXCR, one entry per CDR3 protein. There are hundreds of thousands of distinct CDR3 sequences in the sample; 20% to 25% occur only once, and roughly 3% lies in the top ten. If patients had other autoimmune diseases, uncontrolled infections, pregnancy or lactation, they were excluded. The PBMC fraction was derived from around 9.5 ml of fresh peripheral blood.

The J gene is TRBJ2-7, the V gene TRBV7-6; weak D call: TRBD2 (5 bases). The clonotype originates from a young woman with stable Graves' hyperthyroidism. Material for sequencing was peripheral blood. The CDR3 here is CASSSHSGVQYF. CDR3 DNA sequence: TGTGCCAGCAGCTCCCACAGCGGAGTGCAGTACTTC.